This T cell receptor beta chain was identified during a study of human T cells and chemical hapten exposure. Findings and limits, study-wide: Patch test score rose with PT1 expanded TCR count, significant at thresholds 8, 16 and 32, not 4.

MiXCR, applied by TCRdb to the RACE reads, yields one record per CDR3 protein. In the table there are around 200,000 distinct CDR3 sequences, about 31% of which are singletons. Stated time point: pre-sensitization, week 0. Treatment given: therapeutic diphenylcyclopropenone sensitization with weekly scalp DPC. A remark on this clonotype: What it binds is not known.

Trimming took 6 bases from V and 1 from J; bases not matched to a gene: 5. The CDR3 extends over 14 amino acids. The germline CDR1 and CDR2 sequences are DFQATT and SNEGSKA (reference sequence). This chain joins TRBV20-1 and TRBJ2-2; 7 bases line up with TRBD1. This sample comprised whole blood, obtained in connection with sensitization to the hapten diphenylcyclopropenone (DPC). The source of this sequence is a young woman with alopecia areata. Some clones in this sample may be carry-over from other donors' samples. CDR3 sequence reads: CSARGQVNTGELFF. The CDR3, as DNA: TGCAGTGCCCGTGGACAGGTGAACACCGGGGAGCTGTTTTTT.